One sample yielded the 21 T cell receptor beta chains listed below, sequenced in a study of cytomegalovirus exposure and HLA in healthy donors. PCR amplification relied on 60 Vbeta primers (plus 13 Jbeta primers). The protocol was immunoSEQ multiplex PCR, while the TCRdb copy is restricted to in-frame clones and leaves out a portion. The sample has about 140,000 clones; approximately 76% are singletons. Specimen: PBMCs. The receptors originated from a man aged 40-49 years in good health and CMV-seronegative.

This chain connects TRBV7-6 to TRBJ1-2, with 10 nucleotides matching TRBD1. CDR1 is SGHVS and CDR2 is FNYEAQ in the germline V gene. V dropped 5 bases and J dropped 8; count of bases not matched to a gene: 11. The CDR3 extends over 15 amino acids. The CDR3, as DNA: TGTGCCAGCAGCCTGGGGGACAGGGGACTAAGCGGCTACACCTTC. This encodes CASSLGDRGLSGYTF.

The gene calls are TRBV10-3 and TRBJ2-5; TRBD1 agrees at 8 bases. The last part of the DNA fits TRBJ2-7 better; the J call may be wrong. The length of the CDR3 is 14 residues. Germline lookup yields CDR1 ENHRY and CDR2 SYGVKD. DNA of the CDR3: TGTGCCACAAAACAGGGGGGTGGGTCCTACGAGCAGTACTTC. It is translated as CATKQGGGSYEQYF.

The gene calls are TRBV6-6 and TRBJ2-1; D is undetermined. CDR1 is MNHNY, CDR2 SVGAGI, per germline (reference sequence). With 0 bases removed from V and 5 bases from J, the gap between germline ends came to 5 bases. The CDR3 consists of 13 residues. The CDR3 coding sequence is TGTGCCAGCAGTTACTCTGGAGACAATGAGCAGTTCTTC. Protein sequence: CASSYSGDNEQFF.

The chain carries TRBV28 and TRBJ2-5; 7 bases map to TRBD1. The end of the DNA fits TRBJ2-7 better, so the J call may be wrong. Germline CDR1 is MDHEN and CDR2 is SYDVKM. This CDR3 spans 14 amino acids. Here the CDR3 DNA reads TGTGCCAGCCGCTCTGCGACAGGGAATGACGAGCAGTACTTC. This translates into CASRSATGNDEQYF.

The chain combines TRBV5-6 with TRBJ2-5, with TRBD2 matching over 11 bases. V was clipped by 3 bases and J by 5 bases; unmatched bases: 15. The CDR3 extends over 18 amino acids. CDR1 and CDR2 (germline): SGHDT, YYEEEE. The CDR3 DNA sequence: TGTGCCAGCAGCTCGATACTAGCGGGAGCCCCGATGATGGAGACCCAGTACTTC. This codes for CASSSILAGAPMMETQYF.

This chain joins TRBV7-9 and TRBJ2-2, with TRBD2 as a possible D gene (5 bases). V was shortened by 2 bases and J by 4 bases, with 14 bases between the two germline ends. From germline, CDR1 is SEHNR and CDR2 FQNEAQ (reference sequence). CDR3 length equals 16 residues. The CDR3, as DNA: TGTGCCAGCAGCTTACGGGAACTGGAGGCCACCGGGGAGCTGTTTTTT. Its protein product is CASSLRELEATGELFF.

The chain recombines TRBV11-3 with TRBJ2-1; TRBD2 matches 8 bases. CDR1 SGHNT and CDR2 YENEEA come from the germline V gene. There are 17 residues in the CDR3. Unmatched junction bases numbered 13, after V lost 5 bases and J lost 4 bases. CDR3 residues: CASSPPLQLAEYNEQFF. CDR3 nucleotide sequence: TGTGCCAGCAGCCCCCCTCTGCAACTAGCGGAGTACAATGAGCAGTTCTTC. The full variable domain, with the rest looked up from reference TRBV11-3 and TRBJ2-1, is EAGVVQSPRYKIIEKKQPVAFWCNPISGHNTLYWYLQNLGQGPELLIRYENEEAVDDSQLPKDRFSAERLKGVDSTLKIQPAELGDSAVYLCASSPPLQLAEYNEQFFGPGTRLTVL.

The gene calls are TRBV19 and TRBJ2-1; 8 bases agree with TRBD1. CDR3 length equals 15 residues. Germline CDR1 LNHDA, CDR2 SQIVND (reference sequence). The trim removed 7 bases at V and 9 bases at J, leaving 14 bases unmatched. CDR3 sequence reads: CASNLPGQGRAEQFF. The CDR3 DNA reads TGTGCCAGTAACCTCCCCGGACAGGGAAGGGCTGAGCAGTTCTTC.

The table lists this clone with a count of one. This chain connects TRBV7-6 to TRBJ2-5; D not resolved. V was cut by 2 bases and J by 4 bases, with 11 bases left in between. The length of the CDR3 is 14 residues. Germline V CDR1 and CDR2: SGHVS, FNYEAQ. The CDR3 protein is CASSLFQASETQYF. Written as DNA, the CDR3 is TGTGCCAGCAGCTTATTTCAAGCCTCAGAGACCCAGTACTTC.

The CDR3 coding sequence is TGTGCCAGCAAATCAGCGGGGGGGGGCACAGATACGCAGTATTTT. Translated, it gives CASKSAGGGTDTQYF. V is TRBV6-1 and J is TRBJ2-3; 10 positions match TRBD2. The CDR3 has 15 amino acids. Germline V gene data show CDR1 as MNHNS and CDR2 as SASEGT. V dropped 7 bases and J dropped 1; count of bases not matched to a gene: 5.

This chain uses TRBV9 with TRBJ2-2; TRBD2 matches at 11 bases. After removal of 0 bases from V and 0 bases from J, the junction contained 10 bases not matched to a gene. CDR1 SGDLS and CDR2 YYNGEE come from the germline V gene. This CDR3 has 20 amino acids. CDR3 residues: CASSVDPRTSGLANTGELFF. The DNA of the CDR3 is TGTGCCAGCAGCGTAGATCCCAGGACTAGCGGGCTTGCGAACACCGGGGAGCTGTTTTTT.

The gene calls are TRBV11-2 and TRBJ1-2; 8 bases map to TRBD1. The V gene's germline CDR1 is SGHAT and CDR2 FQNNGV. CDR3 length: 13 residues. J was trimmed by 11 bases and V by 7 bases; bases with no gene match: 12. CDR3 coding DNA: TGTGCCAGCAACCCAGGGGGCGCGGCGGCGTACACCTTC. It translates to CASNPGGAAAYTF.

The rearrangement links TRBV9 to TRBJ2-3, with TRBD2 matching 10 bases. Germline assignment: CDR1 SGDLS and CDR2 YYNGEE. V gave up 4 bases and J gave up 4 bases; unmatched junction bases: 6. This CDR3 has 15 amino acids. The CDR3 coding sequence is TGTGCCAGCAGCCGAGCGGGGGGGGCGGCAGATACGCAGTATTTT. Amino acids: CASSRAGGAADTQYF.

CDR3 DNA sequence: TGTGCCAGCAGCCTCCCCGGACAGGGGACTAATTCACCCCTCCACTTT. Amino acids: CASSLPGQGTNSPLHF. This chain uses TRBV4-2 with TRBJ1-6; 9 positions match TRBD1. J lost 6 bases, V lost 4 bases, and 7 bases had no gene match. Germline-derived CDR1 and CDR2 are LGHNA and YNFKEQ. The CDR3 is 16 residues long.

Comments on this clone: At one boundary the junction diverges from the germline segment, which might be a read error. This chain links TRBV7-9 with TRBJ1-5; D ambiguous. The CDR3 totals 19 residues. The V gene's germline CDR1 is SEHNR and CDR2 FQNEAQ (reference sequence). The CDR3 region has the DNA TGTTCCAGCAGCTTAGTTGGAGGGCCCGACCTTTATAGCAATCAGCCCCAGCATTTT. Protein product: CSSSLVGGPDLYSNQPQHF. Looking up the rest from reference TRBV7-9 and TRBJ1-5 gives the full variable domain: DTGVSQNPRHKITKRGQNVTFRCDPISEHNRLYWYRQTLGQGPEFLTYFQNEAQLEKSRLLSDRFSAERPKGSFSTLEIQRTEQGDSAMYLCSSSLVGGPDLYSNQPQHFGDGTRLSIL.

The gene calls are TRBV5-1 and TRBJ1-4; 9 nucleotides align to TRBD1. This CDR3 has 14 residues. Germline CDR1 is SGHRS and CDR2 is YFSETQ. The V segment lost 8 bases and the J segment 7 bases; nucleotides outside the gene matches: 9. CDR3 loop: CARGTTGGREKLFF. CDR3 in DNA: TGCGCCAGGGGCACGACAGGGGGGCGTGAAAAACTGTTTTTT.

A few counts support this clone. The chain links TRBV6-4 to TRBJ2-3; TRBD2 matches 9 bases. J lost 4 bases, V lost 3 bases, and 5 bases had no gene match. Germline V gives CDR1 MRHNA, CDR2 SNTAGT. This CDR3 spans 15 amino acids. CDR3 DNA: TGTGCCAGCAGTGAAAATAGCGGGGGTGCAGATACGCAGTATTTT. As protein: CASSENSGGADTQYF.

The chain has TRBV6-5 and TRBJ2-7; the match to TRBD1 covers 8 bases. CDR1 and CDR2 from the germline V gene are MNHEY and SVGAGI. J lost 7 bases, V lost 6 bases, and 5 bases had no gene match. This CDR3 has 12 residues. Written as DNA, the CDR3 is TGTGCCAGCAGCCCTACAGGGGGGGAGCAGTACTTC. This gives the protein CASSPTGGEQYF.

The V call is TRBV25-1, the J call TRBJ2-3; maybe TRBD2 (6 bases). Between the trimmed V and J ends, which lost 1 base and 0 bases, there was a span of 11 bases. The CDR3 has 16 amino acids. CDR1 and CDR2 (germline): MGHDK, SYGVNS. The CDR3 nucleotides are TGTGCCAGCAGTGAATGGGTGACTAGGAGCACAGATACGCAGTATTTT. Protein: CASSEWVTRSTDTQYF.

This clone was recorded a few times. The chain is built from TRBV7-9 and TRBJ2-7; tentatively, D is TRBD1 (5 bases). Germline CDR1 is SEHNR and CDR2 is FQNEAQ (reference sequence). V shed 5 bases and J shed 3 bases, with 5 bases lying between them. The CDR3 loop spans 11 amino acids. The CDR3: CASSDSYEQYF. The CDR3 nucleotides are TGTGCCAGCAGCGACAGCTACGAGCAGTACTTC.

The CDR3 reads CASSVDNRGEYEQYF. The CDR3 coding sequence is TGTGCCAGCAGCGTAGATAACAGGGGGGAGTACGAGCAGTACTTC. This rearrangement joins TRBV9 to TRBJ2-7; 8 bases match TRBD1. Germline V CDR1 and CDR2: SGDLS, YYNGEE. The CDR3 length is 15 residues. Germline trimming cut 0 bases from V and 4 bases from J; bases unmatched to any gene: 6.